The 16 T cell receptor beta chains in this list originate from one sample, sequenced in a study of human T cells and chemical hapten exposure. Sample time point: patch test 3, about 24 weeks after DPC sensitization. As to treatment: therapeutic diphenylcyclopropenone sensitization with weekly scalp DPC. Via MiXCR, TCRdb re-called the RACE reads, giving one row per CDR3 protein. There are about 97,000 distinct CDR3 sequences in the sample; roughly a quarter occur only once, and 9% to 12% lies in the top ten. The sample was whole blood, taken in connection with sensitization to the hapten diphenylcyclopropenone (DPC). These receptors were collected from a man in his forties with alopecia areata. Some clones in this sample may be carry-over from other donors' samples.

This clonotype was observed a handful of times. CDR3 sequence (DNA): TGTGCCAGCAGTTTCGCCCCCCCTCAGCCCCAGCATTTT. This translates into CASSFAPPQPQHF. The chain is built from TRBV28 and TRBJ1-5; unclear D gene. The CDR3 runs to 13 residues. V lost 3 bases and J 6 bases, leaving 9 bases between the germline ends. Germline loops: CDR1 MDHEN, CDR2 SYDVKM.

This clonotype has a handful of counts. The genes are TRBV7-2 and TRBJ2-3; unclear D gene. Deletions cut 4 bases from V and 4 bases from J, with 12 bases between. Looked up from germline, CDR1 is SGHTA and CDR2 is FQGNSA. The CDR3 runs 14 residues. The CDR3 here is CASSSGSLSDTQYF. The CDR3 coding sequence is TGTGCCAGCAGCTCGGGCTCCCTTTCAGATACGCAGTATTTT.

The table lists this clonotype with a few counts. CDR3 in amino acids: CASSYTHNVFTDTQYF. The CDR3 DNA is TGTGCCAGCAGTTACACTCACAACGTTTTCACAGATACGCAGTATTTT. The gene calls are TRBV6-5 and TRBJ2-3, with D uncertain. This CDR3 comprises 16 residues. From germline, CDR1 is MNHEY and CDR2 SVGAGI. V dropped 2 bases and J dropped 2 bases, with 14 bases sitting between them.

In DNA form, the CDR3 reads TGTGCCAGCGAAATGACAGGGGCTCACGAGCAGTACTTC. It codes for CASEMTGAHEQYF. This chain uses TRBV12-3 or TRBV12-4 with TRBJ2-7, with 8 bases lining up with TRBD1. The junction had 8 bases not matched to a gene; V was cut back by 8 bases and J by 5 bases. This CDR3 has 13 amino acids.

V and J are TRBV7-7 and TRBJ2-1; no firm D call. V lost 2 bases to trimming and J lost 5 bases, with 7 bases between them. This CDR3 has 13 residues. CDR1 is SSHAT and CDR2 is FNYEAQ in the germline V gene (reference sequence). CDR3 nucleotides: TGTGCCAGCAGCTTATTGGGTCACAATGAGCAGTTCTTC. Amino acid sequence: CASSLLGHNEQFF.

The chain is built from TRBV11-2 and TRBJ2-5; 7 bases match TRBD1. Trimming at V came to 5 bases and at J to 1 base, leaving 7 bases not matched to a gene. The CDR3 spans 15 residues. CDR1 is SGHAT and CDR2 is FQNNGV in the germline V gene. This CDR3 is CASSRTGTAQETQYF. CDR3 in DNA: TGTGCCAGCAGCCGTACGGGGACAGCCCAAGAGACCCAGTACTTC.

A few counts support this clonotype. The rearrangement uses TRBV20-1 and TRBJ1-6; TRBD1 matches 7 bases. The V and J ends lost 6 bases and 7 bases, in that order; junction bases with no gene match: 9. CDR3 size: 14 residues. The germline CDR1 and CDR2 sequences are DFQATT and SNEGSKA (reference sequence). CDR3 sequence reads: CSAASTGVNSPLHF. Here the CDR3 DNA reads TGCAGTGCCGCGTCCACAGGGGTGAATTCACCCCTCCACTTT.

J is TRBJ1-1 and V is TRBV5-1; maybe TRBD1 (5 bases). Germline V gene lookup returns CDR1 SGHRS and CDR2 YFSETQ. This CDR3 has 14 amino acids. The germline V and J ends were trimmed by 0 bases and 4 bases, with 10 bases remaining between them. The CDR3 DNA sequence: TGCGCCAGCAGCTTGGATGGGGCGGGCACTGAAGCTTTCTTT. It translates to CASSLDGAGTEAFF.

The chain recombines TRBV10-3 with TRBJ1-1; perhaps TRBD1 as D (5 bases). CDR1 is ENHRY and CDR2 is SYGVKD in the germline V gene. V was shortened by 11 bases and J by 5 bases, with 15 bases between the two germline ends. The CDR3 is 12 residues long. The CDR3 protein is CAVGGRGTEAFF. Here the CDR3 DNA reads TGTGCCGTGGGCGGCCGGGGGACTGAAGCTTTCTTT.

This chain links TRBV30 with TRBJ2-7; a possible D gene is TRBD2 (5 bases). The germline gives CDR1 GTSNPN, CDR2 SVGIG (reference sequence). There are 14 residues in the CDR3. V shed 4 bases and J shed 0 bases, with 13 bases lying between them. CDR3 region: CAWTVAGTSYEQYF. The CDR3 nucleotides read TGTGCCTGGACCGTTGCGGGTACCTCCTACGAGCAGTACTTC.

The CDR3 DNA is TGTGCCAGCAGTAGATATGAGGGGGCCGAGCAGTACTTC. Its protein product is CASSRYEGAEQYF. V is TRBV12-3 or TRBV12-4 and J is TRBJ2-7, with TRBD1 matching over 7 bases. CDR3 length: 13 amino acids. V was clipped by 5 bases and J by 6 bases; unmatched bases: 7.

The J gene is TRBJ2-3, the V gene TRBV4-3, with TRBD2 matching over 8 bases. The CDR3 spans 15 residues. Germline V gene lookup returns CDR1 LGHNA and CDR2 YSLEER. V was pared by 1 base and J by 5 bases, with 5 bases of the junction left unmatched. The CDR3 sequence: CASSQAAGVGDTQYF. The CDR3 DNA is TGCGCCAGCAGCCAAGCAGCGGGAGTTGGAGATACGCAGTATTTT.

This clonotype was seen only a few times. This sequence joins TRBV5-1 and TRBJ2-5; D may correspond to TRBD1 or TRBD2 (5 bases each). The CDR3 loop spans 15 amino acids. Trimming left V 0 bases short and J 0 bases short, with 9 bases between. Germline V gene sequence: CDR1 SGHRS, CDR2 YFSETQ. The CDR3 region has the DNA TGCGCCAGCAGCTTGGCGAGGGGATACCAAGAGACCCAGTACTTC. Residues: CASSLARGYQETQYF.

V is TRBV7-2 and J is TRBJ2-1; 7 bases fit TRBD2. The germline V gene encodes CDR1 SGHTA and CDR2 FQGNSA. This CDR3 spans 13 amino acids. The V gene end was trimmed by 1 base and the J gene end by 6 bases; junction bases not matched to a gene: 0. In DNA, the CDR3 is TGTGCCAGCAGCTTAGGGACTAGCAATGAGCAGTTCTTC. This encodes CASSLGTSNEQFF.

The genes are TRBV7-2 and TRBJ2-3; 7 bases align to TRBD1. Germline CDR1 reads SGHTA; CDR2 reads FQGNSA. Trimming removed 7 bases from V and 2 bases from J; junction bases left unmatched: 6. The CDR3 length is 14 residues. The CDR3 region is CASTLGGFTDTQYF. Written as DNA, the CDR3 is TGTGCCAGCACCCTAGGGGGCTTCACAGATACGCAGTATTTT.

J is TRBJ2-7 and V is TRBV5-1, with D perhaps TRBD1 (6 bases). Trimming cost V 0 bases and J 1 base, with 14 bases left between them. CDR3 length: 16 amino acids. Per germline, CDR1 SGHRS and CDR2 YFSETQ. Here the CDR3 reads CASSLGQARGSYEQYF. As DNA, the CDR3 is TGCGCCAGCAGCTTGGGACAGGCGAGGGGTTCCTACGAGCAGTACTTC.